Included here is one T cell receptor (beta chain) sequence, with context. The sample is drawn from a study of T cells in tuberculosis. V was trimmed by 6 bases and J by 4 bases, leaving 13 bases between them. Germline CDR1 and CDR2: MDHEN and SYDVKM. CDR3 length equals 14 residues. Cells were sorted from thawed PBMC rested overnight and stained with GMM-loaded CD1B tetramer, viability dye and anti-CD3. C32 glucose monomycolate from Rhodococcus equi was loaded onto the CD1B tetramers. Tetramer-sorted PBMC had been CD14 monocyte-depleted before freezing. From each donor, some 96,000 tetramer-negative cells were sorted. Chain pairing is unknown; alpha and beta were sequenced separately. The protocol was immunoSEQ multiplex PCR, while the TCRdb copy is restricted to in-frame clones and leaves out a portion. The top ten clones hold roughly 13% of a sample with roughly 59,000 clones, around 86% of them seen once.

Findings of the study overall: T cells binding CD1B-GMM tetramer weakly possibly escaped the sort.

This chain connects TRBV28 to TRBJ1-5; no reliable D call. The clonotype originates from an adult woman with latent tuberculosis. The source material was CD1b-GMM tetramer-negative cells sorted from PBMCs. CDR3 amino acids: CASSRGGRNQPQHF. The CDR3 nucleotides read TGTGCCAGCAGCCGAGGAGGGAGAAATCAGCCCCAGCATTTT.